The sequence of this T cell receptor (beta chain) was determined in a study of cytomegalovirus exposure and HLA in healthy donors. Background on the study: Sequencing of 150 million to 200 million T cells in an earlier analysis found approximately 120 million unique TCR beta sequences. Study results and caveats: CMV serostatus was the sole immune exposure data available. Earlier analysis yielded a pattern in which most TCR beta V segments were productive about 90% or about 30% of the time.

For this clone: Its target is not known.

PCR was performed using 60 Vbeta and 13 Jbeta primers. Clones were read by immunoSEQ multiplex PCR, and TCRdb kept only the in-frame ones, dropping some. Of around 58,000 clones listed, approximately 80% were seen once; the top ten hold approximately 2.4%. The receptor was derived from a female donor in good health and CMV-seronegative. The sequenced material came from PBMCs.

CDR3 sequence (DNA): TGTGCCAGCAGCCCTACGGAGGTGCGGTTTCTCTCTGGAAACACCATATATTTT. This gives the protein CASSPTEVRFLSGNTIYF. The V gene is TRBV7-9, the J gene TRBJ1-3, with no clear D. Trimming pared 5 bases from V and 0 bases from J, leaving 20 bases between. The CDR3 sequence is 18 residues long. Germline CDR1 reads SEHNR; CDR2 reads FQNEAQ (reference sequence).